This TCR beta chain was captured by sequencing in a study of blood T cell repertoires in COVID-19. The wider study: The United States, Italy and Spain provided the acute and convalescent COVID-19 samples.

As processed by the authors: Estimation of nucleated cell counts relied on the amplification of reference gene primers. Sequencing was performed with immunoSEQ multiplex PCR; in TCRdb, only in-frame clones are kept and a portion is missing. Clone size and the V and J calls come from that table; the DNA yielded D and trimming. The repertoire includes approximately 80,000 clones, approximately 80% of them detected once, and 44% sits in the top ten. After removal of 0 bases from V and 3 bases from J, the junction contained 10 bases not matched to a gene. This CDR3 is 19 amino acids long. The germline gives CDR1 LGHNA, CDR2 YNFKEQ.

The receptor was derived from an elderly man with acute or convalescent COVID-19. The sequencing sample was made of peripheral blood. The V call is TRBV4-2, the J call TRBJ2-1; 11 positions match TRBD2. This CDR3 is CASSQDLATSGSLYNEQFF. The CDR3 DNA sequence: TGTGCCAGCAGCCAAGACTTGGCAACTAGCGGGAGTCTCTACAATGAGCAGTTCTTC.